This T cell receptor (beta chain) was recovered during a study of cytomegalovirus exposure and HLA in healthy donors. Study context: A data release that came early held 80 million to 95 million unique TCRs from HLA-typed donors.

The PCR ran on 60 Vbeta and 13 Jbeta primers. Using immunoSEQ multiplex PCR, the repertoire was profiled, and TCRdb retains in-frame clones only, with some absent. The table records about 100,000 clones, roughly 80% of them present only once. Comments on this clone: Its antigen remains unidentified.

Study-wide results and limits: No immune exposure information besides CMV serostatus was available. It was reported that the classifier diagnosed cytomegalovirus status with high specificity and sensitivity in both the original and validation cohorts. Exclusion applied to some V segments, including TRBV6-2 and TRBV6-3, as they were indistinguishable.

With V trimmed by 4 bases and J by 4 bases, 8 bases remained unmatched. The CDR3 runs to 15 residues. CDR1 is PRHDT, CDR2 FYEKMQ, per germline (reference sequence). Sequenced material: PBMCs. The clonotype was recovered from a woman in her sixties or seventies in good health and CMV-seronegative. The chain couples TRBV13 to TRBJ1-2, with TRBD1 matching 8 bases. The CDR3 DNA is TGTGCCAGCAGCTCCCTCGGGACAGGAGTCTATGGCTACACCTTC. Its translation is CASSSLGTGVYGYTF.